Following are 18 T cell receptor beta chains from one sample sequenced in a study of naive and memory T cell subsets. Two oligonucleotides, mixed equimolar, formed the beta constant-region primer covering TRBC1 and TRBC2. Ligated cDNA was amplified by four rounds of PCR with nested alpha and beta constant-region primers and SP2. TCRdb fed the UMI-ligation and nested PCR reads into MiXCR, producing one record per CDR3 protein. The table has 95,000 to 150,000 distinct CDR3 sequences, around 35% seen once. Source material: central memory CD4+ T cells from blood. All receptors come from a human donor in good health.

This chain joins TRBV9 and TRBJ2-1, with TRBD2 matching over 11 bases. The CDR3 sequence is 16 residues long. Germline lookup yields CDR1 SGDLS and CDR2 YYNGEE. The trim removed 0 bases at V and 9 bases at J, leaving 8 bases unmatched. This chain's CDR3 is CASSVGVGTSGSEQFF. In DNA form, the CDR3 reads TGTGCCAGCAGCGTAGGCGTTGGAACTAGCGGGAGTGAGCAGTTCTTC.

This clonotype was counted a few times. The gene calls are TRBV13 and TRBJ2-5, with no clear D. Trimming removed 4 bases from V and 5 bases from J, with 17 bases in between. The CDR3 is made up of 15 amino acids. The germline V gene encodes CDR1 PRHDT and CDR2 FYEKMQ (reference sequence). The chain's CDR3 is CASSYLGTGRETQYF. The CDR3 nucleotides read TGTGCCAGCAGCTACCTGGGCACGGGCCGGGAGACCCAGTACTTC.

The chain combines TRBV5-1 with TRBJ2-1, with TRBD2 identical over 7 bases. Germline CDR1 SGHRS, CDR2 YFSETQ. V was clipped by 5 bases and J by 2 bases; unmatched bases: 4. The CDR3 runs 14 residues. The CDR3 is CASRLAETYNEQFF. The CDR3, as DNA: TGCGCCAGCAGGCTAGCGGAAACCTACAATGAGCAGTTCTTC.

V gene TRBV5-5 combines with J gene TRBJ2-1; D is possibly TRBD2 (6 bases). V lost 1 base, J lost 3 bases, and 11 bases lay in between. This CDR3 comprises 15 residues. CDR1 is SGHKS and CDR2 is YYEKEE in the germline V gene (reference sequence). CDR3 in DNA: TGTGCCAGCAGCTTGCTGGACTACAGCTACAATGAGCAGTTCTTC. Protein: CASSLLDYSYNEQFF.

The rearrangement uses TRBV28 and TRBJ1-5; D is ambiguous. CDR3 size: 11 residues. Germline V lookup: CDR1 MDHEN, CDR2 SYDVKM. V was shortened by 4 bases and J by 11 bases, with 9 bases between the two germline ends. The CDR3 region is CASSYLRTQHF. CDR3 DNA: TGTGCCAGCAGTTATTTGCGGACCCAGCATTTT.

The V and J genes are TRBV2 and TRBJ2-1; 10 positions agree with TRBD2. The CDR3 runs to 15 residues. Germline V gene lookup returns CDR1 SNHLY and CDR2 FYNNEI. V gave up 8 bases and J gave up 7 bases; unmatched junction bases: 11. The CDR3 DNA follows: TGTGCCAGCCAAGGTGGAATAGCGGGAGGAAATGAGCAGTTCTTC. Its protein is CASQGGIAGGNEQFF.

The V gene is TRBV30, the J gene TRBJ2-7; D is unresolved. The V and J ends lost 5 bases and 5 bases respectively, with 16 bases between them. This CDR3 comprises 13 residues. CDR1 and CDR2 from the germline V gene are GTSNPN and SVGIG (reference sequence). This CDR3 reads CAWDSGPVDEQYF. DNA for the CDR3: TGTGCCTGGGACTCCGGGCCTGTGGACGAGCAGTACTTC.

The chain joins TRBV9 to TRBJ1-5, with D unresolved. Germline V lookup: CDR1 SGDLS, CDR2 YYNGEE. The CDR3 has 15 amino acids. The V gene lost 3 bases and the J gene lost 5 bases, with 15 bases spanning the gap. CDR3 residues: CASSATEETHQPQHF. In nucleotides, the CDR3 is TGTGCCAGCAGCGCCACAGAAGAGACCCATCAGCCCCAGCATTTT.

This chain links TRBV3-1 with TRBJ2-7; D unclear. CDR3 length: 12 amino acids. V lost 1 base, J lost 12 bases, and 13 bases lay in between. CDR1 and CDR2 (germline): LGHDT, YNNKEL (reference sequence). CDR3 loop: CASSQANRFRYF. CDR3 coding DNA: TGTGCCAGCAGCCAAGCCAATCGGTTTCGGTACTTC.

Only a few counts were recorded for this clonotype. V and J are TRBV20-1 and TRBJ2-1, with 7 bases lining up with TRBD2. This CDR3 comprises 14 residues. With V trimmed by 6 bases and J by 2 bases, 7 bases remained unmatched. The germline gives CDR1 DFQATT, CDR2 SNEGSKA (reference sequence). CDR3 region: CSAAGGKAYNEQFF. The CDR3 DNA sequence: TGCAGTGCCGCCGGGGGGAAGGCCTACAATGAGCAGTTCTTC.

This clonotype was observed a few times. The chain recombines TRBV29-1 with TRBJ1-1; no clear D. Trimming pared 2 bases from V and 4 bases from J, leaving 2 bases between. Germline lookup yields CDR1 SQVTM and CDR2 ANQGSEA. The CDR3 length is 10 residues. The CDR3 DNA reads TGCAGCGTTGAAACCACTGAAGCTTTCTTT. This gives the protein CSVETTEAFF.

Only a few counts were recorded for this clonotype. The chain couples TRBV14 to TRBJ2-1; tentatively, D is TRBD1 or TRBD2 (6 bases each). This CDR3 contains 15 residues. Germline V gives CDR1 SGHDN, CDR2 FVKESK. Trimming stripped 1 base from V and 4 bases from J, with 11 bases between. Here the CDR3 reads CASSQVQGRYNEQFF. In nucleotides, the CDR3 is TGTGCCAGCAGCCAAGTCCAGGGGAGGTACAATGAGCAGTTCTTC.

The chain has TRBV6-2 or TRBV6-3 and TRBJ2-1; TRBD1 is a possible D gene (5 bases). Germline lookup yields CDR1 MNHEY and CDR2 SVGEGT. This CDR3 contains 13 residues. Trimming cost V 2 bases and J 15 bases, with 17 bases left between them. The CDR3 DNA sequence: TGTGCCAGCAGTTACGGAAAGACAGCCCGAGGGTTCTTC. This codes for CASSYGKTARGFF.

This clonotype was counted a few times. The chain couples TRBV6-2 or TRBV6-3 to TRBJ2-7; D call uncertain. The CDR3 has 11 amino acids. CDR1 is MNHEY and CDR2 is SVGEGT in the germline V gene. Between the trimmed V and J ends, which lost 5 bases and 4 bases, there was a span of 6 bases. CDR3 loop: CASSIGYEQYF. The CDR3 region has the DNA TGTGCCAGCAGTATAGGTTACGAGCAGTACTTC.

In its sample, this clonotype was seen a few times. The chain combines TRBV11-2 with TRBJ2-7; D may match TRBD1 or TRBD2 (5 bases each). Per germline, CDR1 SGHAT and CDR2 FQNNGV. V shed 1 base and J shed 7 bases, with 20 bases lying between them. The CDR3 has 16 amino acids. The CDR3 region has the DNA TGTGCCAGCAGCTTAGTTGGGACCGGAATTTCGGGTGAGCAGTACTTC. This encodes CASSLVGTGISGEQYF.

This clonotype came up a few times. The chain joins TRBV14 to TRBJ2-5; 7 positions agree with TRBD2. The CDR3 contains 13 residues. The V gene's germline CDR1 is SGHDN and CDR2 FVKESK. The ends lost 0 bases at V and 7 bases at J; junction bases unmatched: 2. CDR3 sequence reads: CASSQDPGGTQYF. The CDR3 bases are TGTGCCAGCAGCCAAGATCCGGGGGGGACCCAGTACTTC.

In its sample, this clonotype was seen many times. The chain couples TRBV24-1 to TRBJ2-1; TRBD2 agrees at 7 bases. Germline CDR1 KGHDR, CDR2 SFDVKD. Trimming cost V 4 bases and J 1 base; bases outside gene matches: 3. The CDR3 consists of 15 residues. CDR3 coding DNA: TGTGCCACCAGTGACCCTAGCGGATCCTACAATGAGCAGTTCTTC. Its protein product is CATSDPSGSYNEQFF.

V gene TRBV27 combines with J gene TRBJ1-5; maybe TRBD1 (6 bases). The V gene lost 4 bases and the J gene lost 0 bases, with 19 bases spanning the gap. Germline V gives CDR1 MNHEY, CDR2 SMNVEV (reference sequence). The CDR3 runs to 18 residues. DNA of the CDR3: TGTGCCAGCAGTTCCCGGTCTCCGGGACAAAATAGCAATCAGCCCCAGCATTTT. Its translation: CASSSRSPGQNSNQPQHF.